Each of the 11 T cell receptor beta chains below was sequenced from the same sample in a study of blood T cell repertoires in COVID-19. Produced via immunoSEQ multiplex PCR; TCRdb's table is partial and in-frame only. The data contain some 230,000 clones, roughly nine tenths of them singletons. The sequencing input was PBMCs or T cells enriched from blood (not recorded which). The receptors were gathered from a woman aged 18-35 years in a cohort exposed to, infected with or recovered from COVID-19 (not recorded which).

The chain has TRBV10-1 and TRBJ1-1, with 9 bases identical to TRBD1. Trimming removed 6 bases from V and 5 bases from J; junction bases left unmatched: 4. Germline loops: CDR1 WNHNN, CDR2 SYGVQD (reference sequence). This CDR3 contains 13 residues. Written as DNA, the CDR3 is TGCGCCAGCAGAGGGGACAGGGCGACTGAAGCTTTCTTT. This encodes CASRGDRATEAFF.

The CDR3 region is CASSQRGGGTEAFF. The CDR3 region has the DNA TGTGCCAGCAGCCAACGGGGGGGAGGGACTGAAGCTTTCTTT. The chain links TRBV4-2 to TRBJ1-1; D is possibly TRBD1 (5 bases). V lost 2 bases and J 5 bases, leaving 12 bases between the germline ends. This CDR3 is 14 amino acids long. The germline V gene encodes CDR1 LGHNA and CDR2 YNFKEQ.

The J gene is TRBJ2-3, the V gene TRBV18, with TRBD1 identical over 7 bases. J gave up 5 bases and V 1 base, and 3 bases lay outside the gene matches. The germline V gene has CDR1 KGHSH and CDR2 LQKENI. The CDR3 totals 14 residues. For the CDR3, the DNA is TGTGCCAGCTCACCACAGGGGGCCGGAGATACGCAGTATTTT. The encoded protein is CASSPQGAGDTQYF.

The V gene is TRBV19, the J gene TRBJ1-1, with 8 bases identical to TRBD1. Germline V gene data show CDR1 as LNHDA and CDR2 as SQIVND (reference sequence). V trimming: 8 bases; J trimming: 2 bases; junction bases outside the gene matches: 7. The CDR3 is 14 amino acids. The CDR3 reads CASWNRGVNTEAFF. CDR3 in DNA: TGTGCCAGTTGGAACAGGGGGGTAAACACTGAAGCTTTCTTT.

V is TRBV3-1 (or the pseudogene TRBV3-2) and J is TRBJ2-2; 8 bases fit TRBD2. V trimming: 3 bases; J trimming: 4 bases; junction bases outside the gene matches: 4. Germline CDR1 and CDR2: LGHDT and YNNKEL (reference sequence). This CDR3 has 15 amino acids. CDR3 amino acids: CASSHRLAITGELFF. The CDR3 DNA follows: TGTGCCAGCAGCCATCGACTAGCGATCACCGGGGAGCTGTTTTTT.

The rearrangement uses TRBV5-6 and TRBJ1-3; TRBD1 agrees at 7 bases. The CDR3 length is 14 residues. The germline V gene encodes CDR1 SGHDT and CDR2 YYEEEE. The trim removed 5 bases at V and 0 bases at J, leaving 2 bases unmatched. CDR3 bases: TGTGCCAGCAGGAACAGGGGCTCTGGAAACACCATATATTTT. Encoded protein: CASRNRGSGNTIYF. The complete variable domain, with remaining parts taken from reference TRBV5-6 and TRBJ1-3, reads DAGVTQSPTHLIKTRGQQVTLRCSPKSGHDTVSWYQQALGQGPQFIFQYYEEEERQRGNFPDRFSGHQFPNYSSELNVNALLLGDSALYLCASRNRGSGNTIYFGEGSWLTVV.

This rearrangement joins TRBV9 to TRBJ1-5, with TRBD1 as a possible D gene (6 bases). Germline V gives CDR1 SGDLS, CDR2 YYNGEE. V was shortened by 7 bases and J by 3 bases, with 17 bases between the two germline ends. The length of the CDR3 is 15 residues. The CDR3 sequence: CASAPGGGLNQPQHF. The DNA for the CDR3 is TGTGCCAGCGCACCCGGGGGGGGCCTCAATCAGCCCCAGCATTTT.

The chain carries TRBV11-2 and TRBJ1-4; 9 nucleotides match TRBD1. CDR1 SGHAT and CDR2 FQNNGV come from the germline V gene. The CDR3 covers 14 residues. V lost 3 bases, J lost 7 bases, and 3 bases stayed unmatched. CDR3 nucleotides: TGTGCCAGCAGCTTCGGGACAGGGAGTGAAAAACTGTTTTTT. This codes for CASSFGTGSEKLFF.

A few counts support this clone. The V gene is TRBV27, the J gene TRBJ2-4; TRBD1 matches 11 bases. CDR1 and CDR2 from the germline V gene are MNHEY and SMNVEV (reference sequence). This CDR3 comprises 14 residues. J lost 7 bases, V lost 4 bases, and 3 bases had no gene match. CDR3 bases: TGTGCCAGCAGTTCGGGACAGGGGGAGAACATTCAGTACTTC. As protein: CASSSGQGENIQYF.

V gene TRBV25-1 combines with J gene TRBJ2-7, with a possible D match to TRBD1 (7 bases). Germline-derived CDR1 and CDR2 are MGHDK and SYGVNS. The CDR3 runs to 15 residues. Trimming shortened V by 6 bases and J by 0 bases, and 15 bases separated the two germline ends. The DNA of the CDR3 is TGTGCCAGCAGCCGCGCGGGACAGAGCTCCTACGAGCAGTACTTC. Protein sequence: CASSRAGQSSYEQYF.

The V gene is TRBV24-1, the J gene TRBJ1-2, with TRBD1 matching over 7 bases. CDR1 is KGHDR, CDR2 SFDVKD, per germline. The V segment lost 4 bases and the J segment 8 bases; nucleotides outside the gene matches: 3. The CDR3 totals 12 residues. CDR3 sequence reads: CATSDAGQGYTF. CDR3 DNA sequence: TGTGCCACCAGTGACGCGGGACAGGGCTACACCTTC.